This T cell receptor (beta chain) was sequenced for a study of breast tumors, draining lymph nodes, adjacent tissues. The study's findings and limits: Tumor TCR diversity was below lymph nodes but above nontumor tissue. Compared with basal-like, luminal-like tumors shared significantly more repertoire with nontumor tissue. The data were judged consistent with most tumor T cells coming from lymph node and expanding in tumor. Data only fit, rather than demonstrated, lymph node origin of most tumor T cells.

In the case of this clonotype: The antigen is undetermined.

The CDR3 contains 14 residues. Germline assignment: CDR1 DFQATT and CDR2 SNEGSKA (reference sequence). V dropped 8 bases and J dropped 3; count of bases not matched to a gene: 4. MiXCR, run by TCRdb on the multiplex PCR reads, gives a single entry per CDR3 protein. Seen here are under 70,000 distinct CDR3 sequences, approximately 40% observed once, and the top ten hold 8.4%. The chain combines TRBV20-1 with TRBJ2-3; 14 bases agree with TRBD2. The sequenced sample was breast tumor tissue. This receptor was taken from a female donor with breast cancer. Some clones in this sample may be carry-over from other donors' samples. CDR3 bases: TGCAGTTCCCGACTAGCGGGGGGGACAGATACGCAGTATTTT. Translation: CSSRLAGGTDTQYF.